This T cell receptor (beta chain) is from a study of control samples from healthy donors and cancer patients. The sample holds one count of this clone. Method: immunoSEQ multiplex PCR; TCRdb's copy keeps in-frame clones and lacks some. The top ten hold 10% of the sample, which has about 44,000 clones, 80% to 90% seen once. Trimming took 4 bases from V and 5 from J; bases not matched to a gene: 4. The CDR3 covers 14 residues. Germline V gene data show CDR1 as MNHEY and CDR2 as SVGAGI. The sequence derives from a woman aged 60-75 years with lung cancer. The sequenced material came from PBMCs. The chain is built from TRBV6-5 and TRBJ2-5; TRBD1 aligns across 10 bases. CDR3 coding DNA: TGTGCCAGCAGTTCTACGACAGGGGGCGAGACCCAGTACTTC. This encodes CASSSTTGGETQYF.